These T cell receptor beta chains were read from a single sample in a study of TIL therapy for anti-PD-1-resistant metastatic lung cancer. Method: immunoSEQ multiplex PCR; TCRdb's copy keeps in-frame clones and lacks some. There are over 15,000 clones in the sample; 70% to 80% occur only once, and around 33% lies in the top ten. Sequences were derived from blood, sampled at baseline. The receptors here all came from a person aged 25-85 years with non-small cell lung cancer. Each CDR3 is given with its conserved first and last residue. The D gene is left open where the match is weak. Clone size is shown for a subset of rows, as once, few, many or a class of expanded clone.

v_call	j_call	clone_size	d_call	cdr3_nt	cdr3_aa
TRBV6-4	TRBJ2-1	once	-	TGTGCCAGCGGAGATCAGGGGAATGAGCAGTTCTTC	CASGDQGNEQFF
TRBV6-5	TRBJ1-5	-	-	TGTGCCAGCAGGCGGAGGGGTGGGCCCCAGCATTTT	CASRRRGGPQHF
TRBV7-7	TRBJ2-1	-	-	TGTGCCAGCAGCTTAGGCGTGGGTTGGGGAAGCTACAATGAGCAGTTCTTC	CASSLGVGWGSYNEQFF
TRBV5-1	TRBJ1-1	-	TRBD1	TGCGCCAGCAGCTTGGGAGGGACAGAGGCGACTGAAGCTTTCTTT	CASSLGGTEATEAFF
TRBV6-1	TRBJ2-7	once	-	TGTGCCAGCGTCGTACGGTACGAGCAGTACTTC	CASVVRYEQYF
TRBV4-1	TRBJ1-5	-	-	TGCGCCAGCAGCCTCGGCGGAGGGGGCAATCAGCCCCAGCATTTT	CASSLGGGGNQPQHF
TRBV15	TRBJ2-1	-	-	TGTGCCACCAGCAGCGTTAGGGGTGTGAACAATGAGCAGTTCTTC	CATSSVRGVNNEQFF
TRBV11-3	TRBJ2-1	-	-	TGTGCCAGCAGCTTGGAACTAGATAGTCGGGAGCAGTTCTTC	CASSLELDSREQFF
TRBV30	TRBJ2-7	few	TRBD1	TGTGCCTGGAGTGACATTGGGACAGCCAACGAGCAGTACTTC	CAWSDIGTANEQYF
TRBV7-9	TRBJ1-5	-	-	TGTGCCAGCAGCTCACAGAATCAGCCCCAGCATTTT	CASSSQNQPQHF
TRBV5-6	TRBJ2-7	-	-	TGTGCCAGCAGCTTGGATTGGATTAGCTCCTACGAGCAGTACTTC	CASSLDWISSYEQYF
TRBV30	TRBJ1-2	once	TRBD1	TGTGCCTGGAGTGGGGGCAGGGGGTTAGGTGGCTACACCTTC	CAWSGGRGLGGYTF
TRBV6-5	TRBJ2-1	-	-	TGTGCCAGCAGTTACGGGTACAATGAGCAGTTCTTC	CASSYGYNEQFF
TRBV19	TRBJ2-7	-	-	TGTGCCAGTACCGGTCAGGGGAGAACCGAGCAGTACTTC	CASTGQGRTEQYF
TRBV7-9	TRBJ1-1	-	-	TGTGCCAGCAGCTTATCAGGAAGTCAAGCTTTCTTT	CASSLSGSQAFF
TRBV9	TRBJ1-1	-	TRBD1	TGTGCCAGCAGCGTGGGGACAGACCACACTGAAGCTTTCTTT	CASSVGTDHTEAFF
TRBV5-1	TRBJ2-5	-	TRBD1	TGCGCCAGCAGCCCGCAGGGACAGGGTCCCGAGACCCAGTACTTC	CASSPQGQGPETQYF
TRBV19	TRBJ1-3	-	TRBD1	TGTGCCAGTAGTAACAGGGGAAAAGAAAACACCATATATTTT	CASSNRGKENTIYF
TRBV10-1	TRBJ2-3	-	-	TGCGCCAGGGGGGGAGGCCGCACAGATACGCAGTATTTT	CARGGGRTDTQYF
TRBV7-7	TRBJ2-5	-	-	TGTGCCAGCAGCCGAGAGGGGGGTCAAGAGACCCAGTACTTC	CASSREGGQETQYF
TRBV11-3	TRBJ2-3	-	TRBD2	TGTGCCAGCTCGCGGACTAGGAGCACAGATACGCAGTATTTT	CASSRTRSTDTQYF
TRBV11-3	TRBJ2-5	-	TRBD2	TGTGCCAGCAGCCCCCGACTAGCGGGGGCCGAAGAGACCCAGTACTTC	CASSPRLAGAEETQYF
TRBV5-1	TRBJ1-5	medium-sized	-	TGCGCCAGCAGCGCCAGCACAGGTGGCAATCAGCCCCAGCATTTT	CASSASTGGNQPQHF
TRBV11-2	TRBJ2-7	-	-	TGTGCCAGCAGCTTATACAGGGGAGGTTACGAGCAGTACTTC	CASSLYRGGYEQYF
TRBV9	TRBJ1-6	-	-	TGTGCCAGCAGCGTAGGTGAGGGGAGGGTTGATTCACCCCTCCACTTT	CASSVGEGRVDSPLHF
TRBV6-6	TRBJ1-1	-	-	TGTGCCAGCAGTACCTGGGACGCCCTGAACACTGAAGCTTTCTTT	CASSTWDALNTEAFF
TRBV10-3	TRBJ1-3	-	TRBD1	TGTGCCATCAGTACAGGGGTAACTGGAAACACCATATATTTT	CAISTGVTGNTIYF
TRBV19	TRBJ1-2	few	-	TGTGCCAGTAGTATAACCCCCGACACGGGACATGGCTACACCTTC	CASSITPDTGHGYTF
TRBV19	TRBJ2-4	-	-	TGTGCCAGTAGTCCCCGAAGGGGGACGGGCCAAAACATTCAGTACTTC	CASSPRRGTGQNIQYF
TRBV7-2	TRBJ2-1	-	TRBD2	TGTGCCAGCAGCTTACTGGGACTAGCGGGTACCGGCGAGCAGTTCTTC	CASSLLGLAGTGEQFF
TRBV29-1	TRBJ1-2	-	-	TGCAGCGTTCAATCCCCAGAAGGCTACACCTTC	CSVQSPEGYTF
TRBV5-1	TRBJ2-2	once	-	TGCGCCAGCAGCTTGGTCGACACGAACACCGGGGAGCTGTTTTTT	CASSLVDTNTGELFF
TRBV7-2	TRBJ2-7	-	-	TGTGCCAGCAGCTACGGACTCTCCTACGAGCAGTACTTC	CASSYGLSYEQYF
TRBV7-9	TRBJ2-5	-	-	TGTGCCAGCAGCTCCCCCTCGCCGATCCAAGAGACCCAGTACTTC	CASSSPSPIQETQYF
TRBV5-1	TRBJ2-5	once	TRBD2	TGCGCCAGCAGTTCCGGGACTAGCGTGTCCGAGACCCAGTACTTC	CASSSGTSVSETQYF
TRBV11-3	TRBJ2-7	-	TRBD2	TGTGCCAGCAGCTTAGGACTAGCGGAGACCTACGAGCAGTACTTC	CASSLGLAETYEQYF
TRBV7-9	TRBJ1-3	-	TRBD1	TGTGCCAGCAGCTCCGGGACAGGGTATGGAAACACCATATATTTT	CASSSGTGYGNTIYF
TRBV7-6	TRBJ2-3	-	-	TGTGCCAGCAGCTCCTCTCGATTCGAGGGGGGCGGTACGCAGTATTTT	CASSSSRFEGGGTQYF
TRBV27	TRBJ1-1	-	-	TGTGCCAGCAGTTTAGTCGGAGGGGGGAACACTGAAGCTTTCTTT	CASSLVGGGNTEAFF
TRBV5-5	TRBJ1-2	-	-	TGTGCCAGCAGAACACAGGGCTCCTCCTATGGCTACACCTTC	CASRTQGSSYGYTF
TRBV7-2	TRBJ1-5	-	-	TGTGCCAGCAGCTTAAGGGGCGGGCATCAGCCCCAGCATTTT	CASSLRGGHQPQHF
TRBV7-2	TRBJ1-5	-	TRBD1	TGTGCCAGCAGCCCCGACAGGGCCAGCAATCAGCCCCAGCATTTT	CASSPDRASNQPQHF
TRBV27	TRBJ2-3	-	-	TGTGCCAGCAGCCGTCGTCGAGTCTCCATCACAGATACGCAGTATTTT	CASSRRRVSITDTQYF
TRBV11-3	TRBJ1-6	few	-	TGTGCCAGCAGCTTGGGGGGGCGAGGGTCACCCCTCCACTTT	CASSLGGRGSPLHF
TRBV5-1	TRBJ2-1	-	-	TGCGCCAGCAGCTCACGGACGGACAACAATGAGCAGTTCTTC	CASSSRTDNNEQFF
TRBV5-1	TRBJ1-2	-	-	TGCGCCAGCAGCTACACTCCTGATGCTAACTATGGCTACACCTTC	CASSYTPDANYGYTF
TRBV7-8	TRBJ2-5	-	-	TGTGCCAGCAGCTTAGGGATAGGATCCGTAGGCGGACGGGGAGAGACCCAGTACTTC	CASSLGIGSVGGRGETQYF
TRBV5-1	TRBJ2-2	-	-	TGCGCCAGCAGCGGAACAACAGGGAACACCGGGGAGCTGTTTTTT	CASSGTTGNTGELFF
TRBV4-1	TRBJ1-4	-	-	TGCGCCAGCAGCCAAGATAAGGCGGGTAGGGAAAAACTGTTTTTT	CASSQDKAGREKLFF
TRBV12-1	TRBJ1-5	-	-	TGTGCCAGCTCGGTCTTTCATAGCAATCAGCCCCAGCATTTT	CASSVFHSNQPQHF
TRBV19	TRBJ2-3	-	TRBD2	TGTGCCAGTAGTACCGGGACTACCGAACCCACAGATACGCAGTATTTT	CASSTGTTEPTDTQYF
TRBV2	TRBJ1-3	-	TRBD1	TGTGCCAGCAGTTTACAGGGGGCAGACTCTGGAAACACCATATATTTT	CASSLQGADSGNTIYF